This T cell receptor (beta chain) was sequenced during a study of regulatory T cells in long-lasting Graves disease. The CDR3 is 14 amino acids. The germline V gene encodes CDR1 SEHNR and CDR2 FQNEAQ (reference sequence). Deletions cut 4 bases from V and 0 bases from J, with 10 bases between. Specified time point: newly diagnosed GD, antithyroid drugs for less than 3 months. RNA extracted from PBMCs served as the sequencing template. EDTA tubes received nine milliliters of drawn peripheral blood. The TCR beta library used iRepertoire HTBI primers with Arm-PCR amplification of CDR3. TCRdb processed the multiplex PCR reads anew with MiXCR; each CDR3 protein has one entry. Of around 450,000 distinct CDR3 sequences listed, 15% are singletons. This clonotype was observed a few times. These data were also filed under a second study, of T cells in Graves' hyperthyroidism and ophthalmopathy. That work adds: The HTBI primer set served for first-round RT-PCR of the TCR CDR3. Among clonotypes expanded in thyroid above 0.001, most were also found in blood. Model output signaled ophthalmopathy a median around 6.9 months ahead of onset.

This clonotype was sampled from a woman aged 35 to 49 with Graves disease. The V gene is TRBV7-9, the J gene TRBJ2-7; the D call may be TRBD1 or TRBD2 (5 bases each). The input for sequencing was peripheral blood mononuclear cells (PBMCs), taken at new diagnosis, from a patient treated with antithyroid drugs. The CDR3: CASSWGRSSYEQYF. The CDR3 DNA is TGTGCCAGCAGCTGGGGACGGAGCTCCTACGAGCAGTACTTC. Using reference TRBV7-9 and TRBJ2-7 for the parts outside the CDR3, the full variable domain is DTGVSQNPRHKITKRGQNVTFRCDPISEHNRLYWYRQTLGQGPEFLTYFQNEAQLEKSRLLSDRFSAERPKGSFSTLEIQRTEQGDSAMYLCASSWGRSSYEQYFGPGTRLTVT.